The 24 T cell receptor beta chains below all came from one sample that was sequenced in a study of blood T cell repertoires in COVID-19. Profiled with immunoSEQ multiplex PCR; TCRdb holds only in-frame clones, not every one. The sample records approximately 90,000 clones, around 90% being singletons. Input material: peripheral blood. These receptor sequences come from a man aged 55 to 70 with COVID-19, enrolled during active disease.

The table lists this clone with a count of one. CDR3: CAREAAGGGYEQYF. As DNA, the CDR3 is TGCGCCCGCGAGGCGGCCGGGGGGGGCTACGAGCAGTACTTC. The chain recombines TRBV5-1 with TRBJ2-7; the match to TRBD2 covers 8 bases. The V gene's germline CDR1 is SGHRS and CDR2 YFSETQ. The V and J ends lost 10 bases and 3 bases, in that order; junction bases with no gene match: 12. CDR3 size: 14 residues.

The rearrangement joins TRBV6-5 to TRBJ1-2; no firm D call. The CDR3 sequence is 13 residues long. Per germline, CDR1 MNHEY and CDR2 SVGAGI. The germline V and J ends were trimmed by 2 bases and 4 bases, with 8 bases remaining between them. CDR3: CASSYEGAYGYTF. CDR3 coding DNA: TGTGCCAGCAGTTACGAGGGAGCCTATGGCTACACCTTC.

This rearrangement joins TRBV5-6 to TRBJ2-2; 9 bases match TRBD2. Germline values: CDR1 SGHDT, CDR2 YYEEEE. V shed 4 bases and J 6 bases; nucleotides not matched to a gene: 7. This CDR3 contains 15 residues. CDR3 residues: CASSPGLAFPGELFF. The DNA for the CDR3 is TGTGCCAGCAGCCCGGGACTAGCTTTTCCCGGGGAGCTGTTTTTT.

The gene calls are TRBV6-5 and TRBJ1-2; D gene uncertain. V was clipped by 8 bases and J by 5 bases, with 12 bases between them. Germline CDR1 reads MNHEY; CDR2 reads SVGAGI. The CDR3 length is 12 residues. CDR3 DNA: TGTGCCAGCGCCTCGGGAGGGTATGGCTACACCTTC. Translated, it gives CASASGGYGYTF.

The CDR3, as DNA: TGTGCCAGCAGCTGGGGGCCCTCCTACAATGAGCAGTTCTTC. Translating it yields CASSWGPSYNEQFF. The chain links TRBV3-1 (or the pseudogene TRBV3-2) to TRBJ2-1; tentatively, D is TRBD1 (6 bases). This CDR3 has 14 amino acids. Germline CDR1 reads LGHDT; CDR2 reads YNNKEL (reference sequence). Trimming pared 5 bases from V and 0 bases from J, leaving 8 bases between.

The V and J genes are TRBV27 and TRBJ2-3, with unresolved D. The germline CDR1 and CDR2 sequences are MNHEY and SMNVEV (reference sequence). The V end lost 3 bases, the J end lost 2 bases, and 9 bases lay between the germline ends. The CDR3 consists of 14 residues. This chain's CDR3 is CASSFARNTDTQYF. DNA for the CDR3: TGTGCCAGCAGTTTCGCTAGGAACACAGATACGCAGTATTTT.

The DNA for the CDR3 is TGTGCCACCAGTGATTCAGGGGCGAGCTCCTACGAGCAGTACTTC. This codes for CATSDSGASSYEQYF. The V call is TRBV24-1, the J call TRBJ2-7, with a possible D match to TRBD1 (6 bases). The CDR3 extends over 15 amino acids. The V end lost 2 bases, the J end lost 0 bases, and 10 bases lay between the germline ends. Germline lookup yields CDR1 KGHDR and CDR2 SFDVKD.

This chain links TRBV3-1 (or the pseudogene TRBV3-2) with TRBJ1-1; 7 bases agree with TRBD1. The CDR3 loop spans 15 amino acids. From germline, CDR1 is LGHDT and CDR2 YNNKEL (reference sequence). J was trimmed by 6 bases and V by 4 bases; bases with no gene match: 11. CDR3 sequence: CASSRSRDRFSEAFF. DNA for the CDR3: TGTGCCAGCAGCCGATCCCGGGACAGATTCTCTGAAGCTTTCTTT.

The V gene is TRBV6-5, the J gene TRBJ1-1; D is possibly TRBD1 (6 bases). The CDR3 is 14 residues long. Trimming stripped 2 bases from V and 3 bases from J, with 10 bases between. Germline V gene sequence: CDR1 MNHEY, CDR2 SVGAGI. CDR3 sequence reads: CASSYDRSHTEAFF. DNA for the CDR3: TGTGCCAGCAGTTACGACAGGAGTCACACTGAAGCTTTCTTT.

The rearrangement joins TRBV18 to TRBJ1-5; D not certain. CDR1 and CDR2 from the germline V gene are KGHSH and LQKENI. The CDR3 is made up of 13 amino acids. V lost 3 bases, J lost 4 bases, and 7 bases lay in between. In DNA form, the CDR3 reads TGTGCCAGCTCACCTGCGGATAATCAGCCCCAGCATTTT. Translation: CASSPADNQPQHF. Together with reference TRBV18 and TRBJ1-5, the CDR3 gives the full variable domain: NAGVMQNPRHLVRRRGQEARLRCSPMKGHSHVYWYRQLPEEGLKFMVYLQKENIIDESGMPKERFSAEFPKEGPSILRIQQVVRGDSAAYFCASSPADNQPQHFGDGTRLSIL.

This chain uses TRBV7-3 with TRBJ2-3, with 10 bases aligning to TRBD2. V was pared by 2 bases and J by 2 bases, with 1 base of the junction left unmatched. Germline V gene lookup returns CDR1 SGHTA and CDR2 FQGTGA. This CDR3 has 15 amino acids. The CDR3 sequence is CASSLLAGVTDTQYF. The CDR3 nucleotides are TGTGCCAGCAGCTTACTAGCGGGAGTCACAGATACGCAGTATTTT.

In this sample, this clone turned up a few times. Sequence at one end of the junction differs from germline and may be a read error. The chain carries TRBV10-2 and TRBJ2-7; 8 bases align to TRBD1. Germline CDR1 reads WSHSY; CDR2 reads SAAADI. There are 10 residues in the CDR3. CDR3 in DNA: TGCGCCAGCGGGACAGGCCGTCCCAAATTC. Translation gives CASGTGRPKF.

The V gene is TRBV18, the J gene TRBJ2-1, with TRBD1 matching 8 bases. CDR1 is KGHSH, CDR2 LQKENI, per germline. V was clipped by 1 base and J by 0 bases; unmatched bases: 5. The CDR3 extends over 17 amino acids. CDR3 protein: CASSPQRTGSSYNEQFF. CDR3 nucleotide sequence: TGTGCCAGCTCACCACAAAGGACAGGGAGCTCCTACAATGAGCAGTTCTTC.

J is TRBJ2-1 and V is TRBV3-1 (or the pseudogene TRBV3-2); D possibly corresponds to TRBD2 (5 bases). This CDR3 is 13 amino acids long. Germline CDR1 is LGHDT and CDR2 is YNNKEL (reference sequence). The V end lost 1 base, the J end lost 10 bases, and 11 bases lay between the germline ends. The CDR3 nucleotides are TGTGCCAGCAGCCAAGCCCTCCGCGGGGAGCAGTTCTTC. Translated, it gives CASSQALRGEQFF.

The V call is TRBV29-1, the J call TRBJ1-2; 8 bases agree with TRBD1. V shed 6 bases, J shed 0 bases, and the junction held 6 bases outside the gene matches. The CDR3 loop spans 14 amino acids. From germline, CDR1 is SQVTM and CDR2 ANQGSEA. The CDR3 DNA follows: TGCAGCGTCGTCCAGGGGGCGCCTAACTATGGCTACACCTTC. Translating it yields CSVVQGAPNYGYTF.

The J gene is TRBJ2-3, the V gene TRBV6-2 or TRBV6-3; 7 bases match TRBD1. Losses at the gene ends were 5 bases for V and 4 bases for J; bases not matched to a gene: 3. The CDR3 sequence is 13 residues long. Looked up from germline, CDR1 is MNHEY and CDR2 is SVGEGT. The CDR3 nucleotides are TGTGCCAGCAGTCGACAGGGAGCAGATACGCAGTATTTT. This encodes CASSRQGADTQYF.

This rearrangement joins TRBV13 to TRBJ2-7; TRBD1 agrees at 8 bases. With V trimmed by 4 bases and J by 2 bases, 4 bases remained unmatched. The CDR3 is 14 amino acids. From germline, CDR1 is PRHDT and CDR2 FYEKMQ (reference sequence). This chain's CDR3 is CASSSDRGTYEQYF. The CDR3 coding sequence is TGTGCCAGCAGCTCAGACAGGGGAACCTACGAGCAGTACTTC.

The chain couples TRBV10-3 to TRBJ2-3; perhaps TRBD2 as D (6 bases). The CDR3 runs 16 residues. The V end was cut by 7 bases, the J end by 0 bases, with 17 bases between. Germline CDR1 and CDR2: ENHRY and SYGVKD. The chain's CDR3 is CAIKYRDLPSTDTQYF. CDR3 nucleotides: TGTGCCATCAAGTACCGGGACTTGCCAAGCACAGATACGCAGTATTTT.

The chain has TRBV11-2 and TRBJ2-7; D perhaps matches TRBD1 (5 bases). Trimming took 0 bases from V and 5 from J, leaving 11 bases between them. Germline CDR1 SGHAT, CDR2 FQNNGV. This CDR3 spans 14 amino acids. The CDR3 DNA sequence: TGTGCCAGCAGCTTAGAAGCAGGGCCCCACGAGCAGTACTTC. It codes for CASSLEAGPHEQYF.

This rearrangement joins TRBV5-1 to TRBJ1-2; 7 positions agree with TRBD1. The CDR3 covers 15 residues. J gave up 4 bases and V 3 bases, and 9 bases lay outside the gene matches. Germline lookup yields CDR1 SGHRS and CDR2 YFSETQ. The CDR3 protein is CASSSGQAAIYGYTF. CDR3 nucleotide sequence: TGCGCCAGCAGCTCCGGACAGGCCGCCATCTATGGCTACACCTTC.

V and J are TRBV11-2 and TRBJ2-7, with D perhaps matching TRBD2 (6 bases). The V gene lost 5 bases and the J gene lost 6 bases, with 20 bases spanning the gap. The CDR3 loop spans 15 amino acids. The germline V gene has CDR1 SGHAT and CDR2 FQNNGV. CDR3 region: CASSPGLSYDLEQYF. The CDR3 DNA reads TGTGCCAGCAGCCCTGGACTAAGCTACGATCTCGAGCAGTACTTC. Combining the CDR3 with reference TRBV11-2 and TRBJ2-7 gives the whole variable domain EAGVAQSPRYKIIEKRQSVAFWCNPISGHATLYWYQQILGQGPKLLIQFQNNGVVDDSQLPKDRFSAERLKGVDSTLKIQPAKLEDSAVYLCASSPGLSYDLEQYFGPGTRLTVT.

This chain uses TRBV6-1 with TRBJ2-7; 9 bases map to TRBD2. Germline V lookup: CDR1 MNHNS, CDR2 SASEGT. The CDR3 consists of 16 residues. With 1 base clipped from V and 0 bases from J, the junction kept 4 bases outside the gene matches. CDR3 loop: CASSEGPLAGSYEQYF. In DNA form, the CDR3 reads TGTGCCAGCAGTGAAGGACCACTAGCGGGCTCCTACGAGCAGTACTTC.

The V gene is TRBV12-3 or TRBV12-4, the J gene TRBJ2-7, with TRBD2 matching 9 bases. CDR3 length: 13 amino acids. Germline trimming cut 5 bases from V and 4 bases from J; bases unmatched to any gene: 3. CDR3 residues: CASSNSGSYEQYF. As DNA, the CDR3 is TGTGCCAGCAGTAATAGCGGGAGTTACGAGCAGTACTTC.

The chain has TRBV30 and TRBJ2-7; 7 nucleotides align to TRBD1. The CDR3 is 13 residues long. Trimming cost V 3 bases and J 7 bases; bases outside gene matches: 9. From germline, CDR1 is GTSNPN and CDR2 SVGIG (reference sequence). CDR3 in amino acids: CAWRGTVNWEQYF. Here the CDR3 DNA reads TGTGCCTGGAGGGGGACAGTGAATTGGGAGCAGTACTTC. Full variable domain (outside the CDR3, taken from reference TRBV30 and TRBJ2-7): SQTIHQWPATLVQPVGSPLSLECTVEGTSNPNLYWYRQAAGRGLQLLFYSVGIGQISSEVPQNLSASRPQDRQFILSSKKLLLSDSGFYLCAWRGTVNWEQYFGPGTRLTVT.